What follows are 29 T cell receptor beta chains derived from one specimen sequenced in a study of early T cells in non-severe SARS-CoV-2 infection. From the 5' RACE reads, TCRdb called clonotypes with MiXCR, one entry per CDR3 protein. Altogether 25,000 to 30,000 distinct CDR3 sequences are present, more than 4% being singletons, with the ten largest covering 5.5% to 7%. Sequences were obtained from whole blood. These receptors came from an adult who was a healthcare worker with PCR-confirmed SARS-CoV-2 infection or an uninfected control (not recorded which).

This clonotype turned up a few times. The V gene is TRBV24-1, the J gene TRBJ2-2; D unclear. The CDR3 covers 12 residues. Trimming pared 9 bases from V and 3 bases from J, leaving 7 bases between. In germline, CDR1 is KGHDR, CDR2 SFDVKD. The CDR3 sequence: CATGGDTGELFF. The CDR3 DNA is TGTGCCACCGGCGGAGACACCGGGGAGCTGTTTTTT.

There are a few counts of this clonotype. This rearrangement joins TRBV5-1 to TRBJ2-1; tentatively, D is TRBD1 or TRBD2 (5 bases each). This CDR3 comprises 15 residues. Per the germline V gene, CDR1 is SGHRS and CDR2 is YFSETQ. The V and J ends lost 3 bases and 3 bases respectively, with 13 bases between them. CDR3 sequence reads: CASSYDSGSYNEQFF. The CDR3 DNA reads as TGCGCCAGCAGCTATGACAGCGGAAGCTACAATGAGCAGTTCTTC.

The rearrangement links TRBV29-1 to TRBJ2-2; either TRBD1 or TRBD2 may supply D (6 bases each). Trimming took 4 bases from V and 4 from J, leaving 10 bases between them. CDR3 size: 13 residues. Germline CDR1 SQVTM, CDR2 ANQGSEA. Here the CDR3 DNA reads TGCAGCGTTGTTCGGGGGCTCACCGGGGAGCTGTTTTTT. It specifies CSVVRGLTGELFF.

Ten or more counts support this clonotype. CDR3 nucleotides: TGTGCCAGCAGCCAAGGCAGGACTAGCGGGGCTCGGACCCAGTACTTC. Encoded protein: CASSQGRTSGARTQYF. The genes are TRBV3-1 and TRBJ2-5; 12 bases fit TRBD2. This CDR3 comprises 16 residues. Trimming removed 1 base from V and 7 bases from J; junction bases left unmatched: 7. The germline gives CDR1 LGHDT, CDR2 YNNKEL (reference sequence).

This clonotype was seen many times. The chain employs TRBV5-1 and TRBJ2-3; TRBD1 matches 9 bases. CDR3 size: 15 residues. V shed 4 bases, J shed 5 bases, and the junction held 8 bases outside the gene matches. Germline loops: CDR1 SGHRS, CDR2 YFSETQ. The CDR3 loop is CASSREGQGVDTQYF. CDR3 in DNA: TGCGCCAGCAGCCGCGAGGGACAGGGCGTAGATACGCAGTATTTT.

The V and J genes are TRBV30 and TRBJ1-5; D is uncertain. Germline loops: CDR1 GTSNPN, CDR2 SVGIG (reference sequence). CDR3 length: 16 amino acids. Between the trimmed V and J ends, which lost 0 bases and 2 bases, there was a span of 14 bases. The CDR3 nucleotides read TGTGCCTGGAGTGTATCTGCGACAAGTCGCAATCAGCCCCAGCATTTT. Its protein is CAWSVSATSRNQPQHF.

V usage is TRBV9 and J usage is TRBJ2-1, with D tentatively TRBD1 (5 bases). CDR1 is SGDLS, CDR2 YYNGEE, per germline. V was cut by 0 bases and J by 12 bases, with 19 bases left in between. This CDR3 has 15 residues. The CDR3 loop is CASSVDGAALTGQFF. In DNA, the CDR3 is TGTGCCAGCAGCGTAGATGGGGCTGCTCTGACTGGGCAGTTCTTC. The variable domain in full, with the rest retrieved from reference TRBV9 and TRBJ2-1, is DSGVTQTPKHLITATGQRVTLRCSPRSGDLSVYWYQQSLDQGLQFLIQYYNGEERAKGNILERFSAQQFPDLHSELNLSSLELGDSALYFCASSVDGAALTGQFFGPGTRLTVL.

This clonotype came up a few times. This chain joins TRBV11-2 and TRBJ2-1; TRBD2 matches at 11 bases. The junction had 3 bases not matched to a gene; V was cut back by 1 base and J by 4 bases. The CDR3 contains 16 residues. The germline V gene has CDR1 SGHAT and CDR2 FQNNGV. The CDR3 DNA reads as TGTGCCAGCAGCTTAGCCCGGACTAGCGGGTACAATGAGCAGTTCTTC. It encodes CASSLARTSGYNEQFF.

This clonotype appeared many times. This chain connects TRBV6-1 to TRBJ1-2, with 9 positions matching TRBD1. With 5 bases clipped from V and 4 bases from J, the junction kept 8 bases outside the gene matches. Per germline, CDR1 MNHNS and CDR2 SASEGT. This CDR3 contains 15 residues. CDR3 nucleotide sequence: TGTGCCAGCAGTCTTTCGACAGGGGGGATCTATGGCTACACCTTC. It yields the protein CASSLSTGGIYGYTF.

This clonotype was recorded at least ten times. The V gene is TRBV20-1, the J gene TRBJ2-2, with TRBD1 as a possible D gene (5 bases). This CDR3 is built from 13 residues. The V end was cut by 4 bases, the J end by 1 base, with 7 bases between. Per the germline V gene, CDR1 is DFQATT and CDR2 is SNEGSKA (reference sequence). The CDR3 protein is CSAIRGNTGELFF. The DNA for the CDR3 is TGCAGTGCTATAAGGGGGAACACCGGGGAGCTGTTTTTT.

This clonotype showed up many times. The rearrangement links TRBV7-3 to TRBJ2-1; TRBD2 agrees at 9 bases. The CDR3 spans 15 residues. V lost 5 bases to trimming and J lost 5 bases; unmatched junction nucleotides: 7. CDR1 and CDR2 (germline): SGHTA, FQGTGA. CDR3 nucleotide sequence: TGTGCCAGCAGCCAGGGGCTAGCGGGGAACAATGAGCAGTTCTTC. This encodes CASSQGLAGNNEQFF.

This clonotype was recorded at least ten times. The chain couples TRBV19 to TRBJ1-4; D is perhaps TRBD1 (6 bases). Germline CDR1 is LNHDA and CDR2 is SQIVND (reference sequence). The CDR3 length is 15 residues. The V gene lost 3 bases and the J gene lost 6 bases, with 14 bases spanning the gap. The chain's CDR3 is CASSIGRGEDEKLFF. The DNA of the CDR3 is TGTGCCAGTAGTATCGGCAGGGGTGAGGATGAAAAACTGTTTTTT.

This clonotype turned up a few times. The CDR3 DNA sequence: TGCGCCAGCAGCTTGTCGGGACAGGGAACCTACGAGCAGTACTTC. It codes for CASSLSGQGTYEQYF. The V call is TRBV5-1, the J call TRBJ2-7, with 9 bases matching TRBD1. Germline CDR1 SGHRS, CDR2 YFSETQ. The V segment lost 1 base and the J segment 2 bases; nucleotides outside the gene matches: 4. The CDR3 sequence is 15 residues long.

In this sample, this clonotype turned up many times. The chain employs TRBV30 and TRBJ2-7; D is undetermined. Germline V lookup: CDR1 GTSNPN, CDR2 SVGIG (reference sequence). Trimming stripped 0 bases from V and 0 bases from J, with 3 bases between. The CDR3 length is 12 residues. This CDR3 reads CAWSVSSYEQYF. In DNA form, the CDR3 reads TGTGCCTGGAGTGTAAGCTCCTACGAGCAGTACTTC.

The sample holds many counts of this clonotype. V and J are TRBV5-1 and TRBJ2-5; 8 bases match TRBD1. With 1 base clipped from V and 3 bases from J, the junction kept 2 bases outside the gene matches. Germline V lookup: CDR1 SGHRS, CDR2 YFSETQ. The CDR3 runs to 14 residues. The CDR3 loop is CASSLHRGEETQYF. The CDR3 DNA reads TGCGCCAGCAGCTTGCACAGGGGGGAAGAGACCCAGTACTTC.

This clonotype was seen at least ten times. This sequence joins TRBV5-5 and TRBJ1-6; D is undetermined. The V gene's germline CDR1 is SGHKS and CDR2 YYEKEE (reference sequence). This CDR3 region has 14 residues. The V end lost 3 bases, the J end lost 7 bases, and 11 bases lay between the germline ends. DNA of the CDR3: TGTGCCAGCAGCTCATGGCGGGAGAATTCACCCCTCCACTTT. Its translation: CASSSWRENSPLHF.

The chain is built from TRBV12-3 or TRBV12-4 and TRBJ2-1, with D perhaps TRBD1 or TRBD2 (7 bases each). The CDR3 extends over 14 amino acids. The V end was cut by 6 bases, the J end by 8 bases, with 17 bases between. The CDR3 region has the DNA TGTGCCAGCAGGTCAGCGGGGAGGGGGCATGAGCAGTTCTTC. It is translated as CASRSAGRGHEQFF.

This clonotype is termed medium-sized. The chain links TRBV5-1 to TRBJ1-6; D is possibly TRBD1 (5 bases). Per germline, CDR1 SGHRS and CDR2 YFSETQ. The ends were cut back, 0 bases at V and 8 bases at J, with 12 bases in the middle. This CDR3 has 15 amino acids. CDR3 amino acids: CASSLEPGRDSPLHF. The CDR3, as DNA: TGCGCCAGCAGCTTGGAACCAGGGAGGGATTCACCCCTCCACTTT.

This clonotype was detected a few times. The CDR3 sequence: CASSLGRTSGGHNEQFF. DNA for the CDR3: TGTGCCAGCAGCTTAGGGAGGACTAGCGGGGGACACAATGAGCAGTTCTTC. The chain recombines TRBV7-8 with TRBJ2-1; 13 nucleotides match TRBD2. V shed 1 base and J 5 bases; nucleotides not matched to a gene: 5. The CDR3 is 17 amino acids. Germline assignment: CDR1 SGHVS and CDR2 FQNEAQ.

This clonotype was seen at least ten times. The V gene is TRBV20-1, the J gene TRBJ1-6; D not certain. This CDR3 comprises 12 residues. CDR1 and CDR2 (germline): DFQATT, SNEGSKA (reference sequence). V lost 0 bases, J lost 18 bases, and 15 bases lay in between. The CDR3 DNA is TGCAGTGCTAGAGATATGGCAGGAATGTGCCACTTT. This gives the protein CSARDMAGMCHF.

There are many counts of this clonotype. The chain couples TRBV5-1 to TRBJ2-7; 9 bases align to TRBD1. This CDR3 region has 16 residues. Trimming at V came to 0 bases and at J to 4 bases, leaving 8 bases not matched to a gene. In germline, CDR1 is SGHRS, CDR2 YFSETQ. CDR3 sequence reads: CASSLAVGTGLYEQYF. The CDR3 region has the DNA TGCGCCAGCAGCTTGGCCGTCGGGACAGGGTTATACGAGCAGTACTTC.

This clonotype was picked up many times. This chain uses TRBV5-4 with TRBJ1-1; 7 bases are shared with TRBD1. There are 13 residues in the CDR3. V lost 7 bases, J lost 6 bases, and 9 bases stayed unmatched. CDR1 is SGHNT and CDR2 is YYREEE in the germline V gene (reference sequence). This CDR3 is CASGDSYFPEAFF. For the CDR3, the DNA is TGTGCCAGCGGGGACAGCTATTTCCCTGAAGCTTTCTTT. The full variable domain, completed using reference TRBV5-4 and TRBJ1-1, is ETGVTQSPTHLIKTRGQQVTLRCSSQSGHNTVSWYQQALGQGPQFIFQYYREEENGRGNFPPRFSGLQFPNYSSELNVNALELDDSALYLCASGDSYFPEAFFGQGTRLTVV.

This clonotype turned up a few times. The V call is TRBV30, the J call TRBJ2-7, with a tentative D call TRBD2 (6 bases). CDR3 length: 12 amino acids. Trimming cost V 0 bases and J 4 bases, with 7 bases left between them. The germline V gene encodes CDR1 GTSNPN and CDR2 SVGIG (reference sequence). The CDR3 coding sequence is TGTGCCTGGAGTGTGCGGGGTTACGAGCAGTACTTC. It yields the protein CAWSVRGYEQYF.

Relative to its sample, this clonotype is medium-sized. The chain links TRBV29-1 to TRBJ2-7; 8 bases align to TRBD2. V trimming: 5 bases; J trimming: 0 bases; junction bases outside the gene matches: 9. The V gene's germline CDR1 is SQVTM and CDR2 ANQGSEA. The CDR3 spans 15 residues. CDR3 in DNA: TGCAGCGTTTGGCTAGCGGGCTCAAGCTCCTACGAGCAGTACTTC. It is translated as CSVWLAGSSSYEQYF.

The chain combines TRBV6-2 or TRBV6-3 with TRBJ2-7; 10 bases fit TRBD2. The V and J ends lost 2 bases and 3 bases, in that order; junction bases with no gene match: 4. CDR1 and CDR2 (germline): MNHEY, SVGEGT. The CDR3 covers 15 residues. This CDR3 reads CASSYGAGGRYEQYF. The CDR3 DNA reads TGTGCCAGCAGTTACGGAGCGGGAGGGCGCTACGAGCAGTACTTC.

This clonotype was counted between two and nine times. This rearrangement joins TRBV6-2 or TRBV6-3 to TRBJ2-5, with D perhaps given as TRBD1 or TRBD2 (5 bases each). Germline V gives CDR1 MNHEY, CDR2 SVGEGT. The CDR3 runs to 13 residues. Trimming took off 6 bases at V and 7 bases at J, with 15 bases between the two ends. The CDR3 is CASRPGTPRTQYF. CDR3 sequence (DNA): TGTGCCAGCAGACCCGGGACCCCGAGGACCCAGTACTTC.

This clonotype was detected ten times or more. The rearrangement uses TRBV11-2 and TRBJ2-7; TRBD2 matches 7 bases. The germline gives CDR1 SGHAT, CDR2 FQNNGV. This CDR3 is built from 16 residues. The junction had 9 bases not matched to a gene; V was cut back by 4 bases and J by 0 bases. The CDR3 DNA sequence: TGTGCCAGCAGCTCCTTAAGGTTAGCGGGCTCCTACGAGCAGTACTTC. This gives the protein CASSSLRLAGSYEQYF.

The table lists this clonotype with many counts. V gene TRBV7-9 combines with J gene TRBJ2-1, with 8 bases fitting TRBD2. This CDR3 is 14 amino acids long. V was pared by 5 bases and J by 4 bases, with 4 bases of the junction left unmatched. Germline V gene data show CDR1 as SEHNR and CDR2 as FQNEAQ (reference sequence). CDR3 sequence reads: CASSRAGGYNEQFF. CDR3 nucleotides: TGTGCCAGCAGCAGGGCGGGAGGATACAATGAGCAGTTCTTC.

The genes are TRBV7-2 and TRBJ2-4; 8 nucleotides align to TRBD1. Germline lookup yields CDR1 SGHTA and CDR2 FQGNSA. This CDR3 is built from 13 residues. V lost 4 bases to trimming and J lost 5 bases; unmatched junction nucleotides: 1. The CDR3 DNA reads TGTGCCAGCAGCTCGGGACAGGAAAACATTCAGTACTTC. Residues: CASSSGQENIQYF.